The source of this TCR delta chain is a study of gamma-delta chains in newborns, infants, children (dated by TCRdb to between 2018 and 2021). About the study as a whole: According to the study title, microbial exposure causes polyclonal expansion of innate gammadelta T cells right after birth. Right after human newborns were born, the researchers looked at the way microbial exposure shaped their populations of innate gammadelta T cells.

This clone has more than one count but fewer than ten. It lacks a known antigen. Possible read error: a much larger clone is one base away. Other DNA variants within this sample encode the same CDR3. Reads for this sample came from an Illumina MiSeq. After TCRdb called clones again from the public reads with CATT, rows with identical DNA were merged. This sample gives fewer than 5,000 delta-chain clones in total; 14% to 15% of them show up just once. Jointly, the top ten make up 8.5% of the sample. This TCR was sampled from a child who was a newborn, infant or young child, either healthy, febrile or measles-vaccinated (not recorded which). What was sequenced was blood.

The DNA sequence is TGTGCTCTTGGGGAACTAAGGGAGAACGGTTTCCCGCACCCTTACTGGGGGATAGGGTACACCGATAAACTCATCTTT. Protein translation: CALGELRENGFPHPYWGIGYTDKLIF. The chain joins TRDV1 to TRDJ1, with 11 middle bases fitting TRDD3. At the junction V is shortened by 0 bases and J by 0 bases; bases outside the gene matches: 30. The germline V gene gives CDR1 as TSWWSYY and CDR2 as QGS. The CDR3 contains 26 residues, cysteine and phenylalanine counted. Only the CDR3 DNA stays, 78 bases, in frame from base 1.